This entry lists 31 T cell receptor beta chains sequenced from one sample in a study of T-cell memory formation after mild COVID-19. TCRdb reanalysed the 5' RACE reads using MiXCR and keeps one entry per CDR3 protein. The table includes a few hundred thousand distinct CDR3 sequences, approximately 8.4% detected once. The sequencing sample was made of PBMCs or a T cell subset sorted from them (not recorded which). Every receptor here comes from a man between 18 and 35 years old who had mild COVID-19 (a few samples of this study predate the infection). Cell type and time point are not known.

The chain links TRBV5-1 to TRBJ1-2; D gene ambiguous. The CDR3 consists of 14 residues. V shed 4 bases and J shed 4 bases, with 14 bases lying between them. Germline values: CDR1 SGHRS, CDR2 YFSETQ. CDR3 DNA: TGCGCCAGCAGCAAAAGATCAGTTCCCTATGGCTACACCTTC. Translation gives CASSKRSVPYGYTF.

This clonotype was seen repeatedly, ten times or more. The chain uses TRBV12-3 or TRBV12-4 and TRBJ1-5, with D perhaps matching TRBD1 (5 bases). The CDR3 spans 12 residues. The germline V and J ends were trimmed by 6 bases and 5 bases, with 8 bases remaining between them. The CDR3 region has the DNA TGTGCCAGCAGGATGGGGGATCAGCCCCAGCATTTT. Translating gives CASRMGDQPQHF.

This clonotype was counted only a few times. The rearrangement uses TRBV15 and TRBJ2-6; no definite D call. Trimming left V 3 bases short and J 0 bases short, with 15 bases between. The CDR3 has 18 amino acids. Germline V gene data show CDR1 as LNHNV and CDR2 as YYDKDF (reference sequence). CDR3 region: CATSSPMGKGSGANVLTF. CDR3 DNA: TGTGCCACCAGCAGCCCGATGGGCAAAGGCTCTGGGGCCAACGTCCTGACTTTC. Drawing the rest from reference TRBV15 and TRBJ2-6, the complete variable domain is DAMVIQNPRYQVTQFGKPVTLSCSQTLNHNVMYWYQQKSSQAPKLLFHYYDKDFNNEADTPDNFQSRRPNTSFCFLDIRSPGLGDTAMYLCATSSPMGKGSGANVLTFGAGSRLTVL.

This clonotype came up a few times. The chain combines TRBV7-2 with TRBJ1-5; tentative D call: TRBD1 (6 bases). V was clipped by 1 base and J by 5 bases, with 12 bases between them. This CDR3 has 15 residues. Per germline, CDR1 SGHTA and CDR2 FQGNSA. For the CDR3, the DNA is TGTGCCAGCAGCTTAGAGGGGGACCCCGATCAGCCCCAGCATTTT. This encodes CASSLEGDPDQPQHF.

This clonotype was detected only a few times. The rearrangement joins TRBV7-3 to TRBJ2-2, with 10 bases matching TRBD1. The V gene's germline CDR1 is SGHTA and CDR2 FQGTGA. CDR3 length equals 14 residues. With 5 bases clipped from V and 7 bases from J, the junction kept 4 bases outside the gene matches. The CDR3 loop reads CASSGQGDGGELFF. The DNA for the CDR3 is TGTGCCAGCAGCGGACAGGGGGATGGCGGGGAGCTGTTTTTT.

The rearrangement uses TRBV12-3 or TRBV12-4 and TRBJ1-1, with a possible D match to TRBD1 (6 bases). Trimming removed 7 bases at V and 5 bases at J, with 20 bases between. The CDR3 is 15 amino acids. CDR3 sequence reads: CASNLQGTVGTEAFF. CDR3 coding DNA: TGTGCCAGCAACCTCCAGGGGACGGTGGGAACTGAAGCTTTCTTT.

In its sample, this clonotype was seen many times. The V call is TRBV5-1, the J call TRBJ2-3; 7 nucleotides agree with TRBD2. The length of the CDR3 is 14 residues. Per the germline V gene, CDR1 is SGHRS and CDR2 is YFSETQ. V gave up 4 bases and J gave up 4 bases; unmatched junction bases: 6. The chain's CDR3 is CASSHGTTSDTQYF. The DNA for the CDR3 is TGCGCCAGCAGCCACGGGACTACCTCAGATACGCAGTATTTT.

This clonotype was seen ten or more times. The V and J genes are TRBV5-1 and TRBJ2-5; 11 positions match TRBD2. Germline V gives CDR1 SGHRS, CDR2 YFSETQ. Trimming took 0 bases from V and 5 from J; bases not matched to a gene: 3. CDR3 length equals 15 residues. The CDR3 DNA reads as TGCGCCAGCAGCTTGGAGGCTAGCGGGGGGGAGACCCAGTACTTC. Protein: CASSLEASGGETQYF. Variable domain in full (rest from reference TRBV5-1 and TRBJ2-5): KAGVTQTPRYLIKTRGQQVTLSCSPISGHRSVSWYQQTPGQGLQFLFEYFSETQRNKGNFPGRFSGRQFSNSRSEMNVSTLELGDSALYLCASSLEASGGETQYFGPGTRLLVL.

The V and J genes are TRBV7-2 and TRBJ2-3, with no clear D. This CDR3 spans 16 amino acids. Germline V gene sequence: CDR1 SGHTA, CDR2 FQGNSA. V was clipped by 1 base and J by 3 bases, with 14 bases between them. The CDR3 spells CASSLGGGRKTDTQYF. The CDR3 DNA sequence: TGTGCCAGCAGCTTAGGAGGTGGCAGGAAGACAGATACGCAGTATTTT.

This chain uses TRBV6-1 with TRBJ2-2; tentative D call: TRBD2 (6 bases). Deletions cut 5 bases from V and 4 bases from J, with 20 bases between. This CDR3 is 17 amino acids long. Germline V gene lookup returns CDR1 MNHNS and CDR2 SASEGT. For the CDR3, the DNA is TGTGCCAGCAGTTACAGACTAGGGTTTCTTTCCACCGGGGAGCTGTTTTTT. Amino acids: CASSYRLGFLSTGELFF.

This clonotype was counted only a few times. The chain recombines TRBV19 with TRBJ2-1; 9 bases agree with TRBD1. With 7 bases clipped from V and 7 bases from J, the junction kept 11 bases outside the gene matches. The CDR3 runs 15 residues. Germline CDR1 and CDR2: LNHDA and SQIVND (reference sequence). CDR3 loop: CASIPPGQGDNEQFF. CDR3 sequence (DNA): TGTGCCAGTATTCCTCCGGGACAGGGAGATAATGAGCAGTTCTTC.

This clonotype was recorded many times. This chain connects TRBV9 to TRBJ1-2; no clear D gene. The germline CDR1 and CDR2 sequences are SGDLS and YYNGEE. The V end was cut by 3 bases, the J end by 0 bases, with 3 bases between. The CDR3 is 12 amino acids. The CDR3 here is CASSATNYGYTF. CDR3 nucleotide sequence: TGTGCCAGCAGCGCTACTAACTATGGCTACACCTTC.

The V gene is TRBV28, the J gene TRBJ1-2; D is perhaps TRBD1 (6 bases). Per germline, CDR1 MDHEN and CDR2 SYDVKM. V dropped 5 bases and J dropped 4 bases, with 11 bases sitting between them. The CDR3 runs 13 residues. The DNA of the CDR3 is TGTGCCAGCAGTGATGGACAGCGCTATGGCTACACCTTC. Its translation: CASSDGQRYGYTF.

This clonotype was found a few times. This chain connects TRBV12-3 or TRBV12-4 to TRBJ2-5, with TRBD2 as a possible D gene (6 bases). This CDR3 is built from 15 residues. V shed 5 bases and J shed 4 bases, with 17 bases lying between them. This CDR3 reads CASSRGPGVAETQYF. The CDR3 nucleotides read TGTGCCAGCAGTCGAGGCCCGGGGGTAGCAGAGACCCAGTACTTC.

This clonotype was detected only a few times. Possible read error: a much larger clone is one base away. J is TRBJ2-3 and V is TRBV5-1; 8 positions agree with TRBD2. The CDR3 spans 14 residues. Germline V gene data show CDR1 as SGHRS and CDR2 as YFSETQ. V lost 3 bases, J lost 2 bases, and 2 bases stayed unmatched. CDR3 in DNA: TGCGCCAGCAGCTCGGGGGGGCCCACAGATACGCAGTATTTT. Its protein product is CASSSGGPTDTQYF.

The V call is TRBV2, the J call TRBJ1-1; no firm D call. The CDR3 is 15 amino acids. Trimming took 1 base from V and 3 from J, leaving 12 bases between them. Germline V gene data show CDR1 as SNHLY and CDR2 as FYNNEI. Written as DNA, the CDR3 is TGTGCCAGCAGTGAAGTCGCAGGAAGGGACACTGAAGCTTTCTTT. It encodes CASSEVAGRDTEAFF.

J is TRBJ2-5 and V is TRBV6-2 or TRBV6-3; perhaps TRBD2 as D (6 bases). The CDR3 consists of 14 residues. Trimming took 0 bases from V and 5 from J, leaving 10 bases between them. CDR1 and CDR2 (germline): MNHEY, SVGEGT. CDR3 in DNA: TGTGCCAGCAGTTACTCCGTACTAGCCGAGACCCAGTACTTC. As protein: CASSYSVLAETQYF.

A few counts support this clonotype. The chain links TRBV20-1 to TRBJ2-1; D perhaps matches TRBD2 (7 bases). V was pared by 5 bases and J by 5 bases, with 22 bases between. The CDR3 sequence is 16 residues long. CDR1 and CDR2 (germline): DFQATT, SNEGSKA (reference sequence). For the CDR3, the DNA is TGCAGTGCTCGGCATGCGGGGGCCATTGGGGACAATGAGCAGTTCTTC. Its translation is CSARHAGAIGDNEQFF.

This clonotype has only a few counts. The V and J genes are TRBV5-4 and TRBJ2-7; tentatively, D is TRBD1 (6 bases). Germline assignment: CDR1 SGHNT and CDR2 YYREEE (reference sequence). This CDR3 comprises 15 residues. Trimming took off 5 bases at V and 4 bases at J, with 19 bases between the two ends. The CDR3, as DNA: TGTGCCAGCAGGGCCGGAGCAGGGGATCAATACGAGCAGTACTTC. Amino acids: CASRAGAGDQYEQYF.

This chain connects TRBV5-1 to TRBJ1-4; a possible D gene is TRBD1 (6 bases). Trimming stripped 4 bases from V and 5 bases from J, with 9 bases between. The CDR3 consists of 13 residues. In germline, CDR1 is SGHRS, CDR2 YFSETQ. The CDR3 nucleotides read TGCGCCAGCAGCAGGACAGTCAATGAAAAACTGTTTTTT. Protein: CASSRTVNEKLFF.

In its sample, this clonotype was seen a few times. The chain combines TRBV19 with TRBJ1-2; 7 nucleotides match TRBD1. CDR3 length: 15 residues. J lost 3 bases, V lost 1 base, and 5 bases had no gene match. Looked up from germline, CDR1 is LNHDA and CDR2 is SQIVND (reference sequence). The CDR3 bases are TGTGCCAGTAGTATAGGGGGACAGTCCTACTATGGCTACACCTTC. This sequence encodes CASSIGGQSYYGYTF.

The genes are TRBV20-1 and TRBJ2-5; a possible D gene is TRBD2 (6 bases). The CDR3 is 14 residues long. The ends were cut back, 6 bases at V and 2 bases at J, with 16 bases in the middle. CDR1 and CDR2 from the germline V gene are DFQATT and SNEGSKA (reference sequence). For the CDR3, the DNA is TGCAGTGCCCACGTCTGGGGGGAACAAGAGACCCAGTACTTC. This sequence encodes CSAHVWGEQETQYF.

This clonotype was detected ten times or more. This chain uses TRBV5-4 with TRBJ2-5; D is unclear. The CDR3 has 13 amino acids. V lost 9 bases, J lost 0 bases, and 12 bases lay in between. Germline CDR1 SGHNT, CDR2 YYREEE (reference sequence). In DNA form, the CDR3 reads TGTGCCACCATGAGAGAGTACCAAGAGACCCAGTACTTC. Residues: CATMREYQETQYF.

The chain uses TRBV7-2 and TRBJ2-5, with D perhaps given as TRBD1 or TRBD2 (5 bases each). Germline loops: CDR1 SGHTA, CDR2 FQGNSA. This CDR3 contains 15 residues. V gave up 1 base and J gave up 5 bases, with 14 bases separating them. The CDR3: CASSLGTSKGETQYF. In nucleotides, the CDR3 is TGTGCCAGCAGCTTAGGCACTAGTAAGGGGGAGACCCAGTACTTC.

This clonotype appeared a few times. The V call is TRBV5-1, the J call TRBJ2-7, with D tentatively TRBD1 (6 bases). The CDR3 runs 15 residues. V lost 4 bases, J lost 3 bases, and 17 bases lay in between. CDR1 and CDR2 (germline): SGHRS, YFSETQ. CDR3 nucleotide sequence: TGCGCCAGCAGCCTCGCCGGGACACTCGGCTACGAGCAGTACTTC. This encodes CASSLAGTLGYEQYF.

The chain couples TRBV5-5 to TRBJ2-5, with D perhaps TRBD1 (6 bases). Trimming took 4 bases from V and 2 from J, leaving 12 bases between them. The length of the CDR3 is 14 residues. The germline CDR1 and CDR2 sequences are SGHKS and YYEKEE (reference sequence). The CDR3 nucleotides read TGTGCCAGCAGCCCCTGGGGGCTACAAGAGACCCAGTACTTC. It is translated as CASSPWGLQETQYF. The variable domain in full, with the rest retrieved from reference TRBV5-5 and TRBJ2-5, is DAGVTQSPTHLIKTRGQQVTLRCSPISGHKSVSWYQQVLGQGPQFIFQYYEKEERGRGNFPDRFSARQFPNYSSELNVNALLLGDSALYLCASSPWGLQETQYFGPGTRLLVL.

This clonotype was counted at least ten times. The gene calls are TRBV24-1 and TRBJ2-1; 11 bases are shared with TRBD2. The CDR3 has 16 residues. Germline assignment: CDR1 KGHDR and CDR2 SFDVKD. Trimming took 2 bases from V and 4 from J; bases not matched to a gene: 3. The DNA for the CDR3 is TGTGCCACCAGTGATTCCGGGACTAGCGGATACAATGAGCAGTTCTTC. This codes for CATSDSGTSGYNEQFF.

There are a few counts of this clonotype. The chain recombines TRBV30 with TRBJ1-6; D is unclear. The CDR3 extends over 13 amino acids. The ends were cut back, 3 bases at V and 5 bases at J, with 8 bases in the middle. The germline V gene has CDR1 GTSNPN and CDR2 SVGIG (reference sequence). The CDR3, as DNA: TGTGCCTGGAGATTCAGGAATAATTCACCCCTCCACTTT. This sequence encodes CAWRFRNNSPLHF.

In this sample, this clonotype turned up a few times. The chain uses TRBV4-2 and TRBJ1-1, with D uncertain. The CDR3 extends over 15 amino acids. The ends were cut back, 1 base at V and 2 bases at J, with 11 bases in the middle. Germline V gene lookup returns CDR1 LGHNA and CDR2 YNFKEQ. The DNA of the CDR3 is TGTGCCAGCAGCCAAGTCGCAGGAGGCAACACTGAAGCTTTCTTT. It specifies CASSQVAGGNTEAFF.

J is TRBJ2-7 and V is TRBV29-1, with TRBD1 identical over 11 bases. Germline V gene sequence: CDR1 SQVTM, CDR2 ANQGSEA. J gave up 2 bases and V 3 bases, and 6 bases lay outside the gene matches. CDR3 size: 15 residues. As DNA, the CDR3 is TGCAGCGTTGATCCGGGACAGGGGGTACCCTACGAGCAGTACTTC. It specifies CSVDPGQGVPYEQYF.

This chain joins TRBV29-1 and TRBJ2-3; maybe TRBD1 (5 bases). V gave up 5 bases and J gave up 5 bases, with 23 bases separating them. Germline CDR1 and CDR2: SQVTM and ANQGSEA. The CDR3 spans 16 residues. CDR3 residues: CSVPFYGAGKGDTQYF. CDR3 in DNA: TGCAGCGTTCCATTTTATGGGGCAGGGAAAGGAGATACGCAGTATTTT.